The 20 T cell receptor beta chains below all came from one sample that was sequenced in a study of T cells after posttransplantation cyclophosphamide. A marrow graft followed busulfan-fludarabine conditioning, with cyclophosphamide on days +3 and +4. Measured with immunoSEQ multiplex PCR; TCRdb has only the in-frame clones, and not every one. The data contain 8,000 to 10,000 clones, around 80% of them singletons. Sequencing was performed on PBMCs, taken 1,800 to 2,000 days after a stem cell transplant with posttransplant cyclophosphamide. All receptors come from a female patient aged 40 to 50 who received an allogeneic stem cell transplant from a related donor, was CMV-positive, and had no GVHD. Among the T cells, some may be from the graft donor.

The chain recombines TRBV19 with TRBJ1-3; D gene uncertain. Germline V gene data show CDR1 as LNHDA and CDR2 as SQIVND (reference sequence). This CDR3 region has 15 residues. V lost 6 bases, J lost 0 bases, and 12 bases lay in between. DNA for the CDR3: TGTGCCAGTAGCTCCAGCGGCGTCTCTGGAAACACCATATATTTT. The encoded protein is CASSSSGVSGNTIYF. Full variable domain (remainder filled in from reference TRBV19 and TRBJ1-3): DGGITQSPKYLFRKEGQNVTLSCEQNLNHDAMYWYRQDPGQGLRLIYYSQIVNDFQKGDIAEGYSVSREKKESFPLTVTSAQKNPTAFYLCASSSSGVSGNTIYFGEGSWLTVV.

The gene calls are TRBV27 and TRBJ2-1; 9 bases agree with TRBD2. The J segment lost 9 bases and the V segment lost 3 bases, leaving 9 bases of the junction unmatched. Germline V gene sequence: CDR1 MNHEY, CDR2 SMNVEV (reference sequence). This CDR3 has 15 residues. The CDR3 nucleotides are TGTGCCAGCAGTTTCTTGCTAGCGGGACCCTCTGAGCAGTTCTTC. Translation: CASSFLLAGPSEQFF.

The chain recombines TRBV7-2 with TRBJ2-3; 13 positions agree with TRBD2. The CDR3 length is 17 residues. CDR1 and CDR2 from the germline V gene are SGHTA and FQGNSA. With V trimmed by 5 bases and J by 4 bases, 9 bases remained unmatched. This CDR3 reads CASSPRLAGGAPDTQYF. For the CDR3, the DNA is TGTGCCAGCAGCCCCCGACTAGCGGGGGGCGCCCCAGATACGCAGTATTTT.

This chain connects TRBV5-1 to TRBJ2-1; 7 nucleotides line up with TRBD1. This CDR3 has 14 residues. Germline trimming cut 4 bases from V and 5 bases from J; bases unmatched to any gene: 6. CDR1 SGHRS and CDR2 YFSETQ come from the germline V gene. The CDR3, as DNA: TGCGCCAGCAGCGCAGGGGGAAAAAACAATGAGCAGTTCTTC. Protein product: CASSAGGKNNEQFF. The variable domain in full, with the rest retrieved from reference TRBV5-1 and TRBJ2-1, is KAGVTQTPRYLIKTRGQQVTLSCSPISGHRSVSWYQQTPGQGLQFLFEYFSETQRNKGNFPGRFSGRQFSNSRSEMNVSTLELGDSALYLCASSAGGKNNEQFFGPGTRLTVL.

This CDR3 reads CASQLLTGGDYGYTF. The CDR3 DNA reads as TGTGCCAGCCAGTTACTGACCGGGGGGGACTATGGCTACACCTTC. The rearrangement uses TRBV6-5 and TRBJ1-2, with D possibly matching TRBD1 (5 bases). Trimming removed 8 bases at V and 3 bases at J, with 19 bases between. This CDR3 has 15 amino acids. Germline values: CDR1 MNHEY, CDR2 SVGAGI.

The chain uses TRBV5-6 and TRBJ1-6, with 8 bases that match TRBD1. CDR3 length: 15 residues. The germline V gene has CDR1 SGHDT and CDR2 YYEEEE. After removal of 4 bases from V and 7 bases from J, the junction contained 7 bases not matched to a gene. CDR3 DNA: TGTGCCAGCAGCCCGGACAGGGCGATGAATTCACCCCTCCACTTT. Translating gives CASSPDRAMNSPLHF.

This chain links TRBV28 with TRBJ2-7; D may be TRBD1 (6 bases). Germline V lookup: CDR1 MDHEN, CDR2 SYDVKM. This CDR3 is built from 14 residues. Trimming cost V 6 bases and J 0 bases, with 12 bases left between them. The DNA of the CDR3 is TGTGCCAGCAGAGAAGGGGGTAGCTCCTACGAGCAGTACTTC. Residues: CASREGGSSYEQYF.

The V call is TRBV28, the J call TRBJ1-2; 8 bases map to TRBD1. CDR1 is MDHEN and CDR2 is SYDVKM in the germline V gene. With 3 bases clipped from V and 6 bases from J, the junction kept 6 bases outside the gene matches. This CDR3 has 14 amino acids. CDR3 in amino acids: CASSFDRGLHGYTF. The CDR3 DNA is TGTGCCAGCAGTTTCGACAGGGGACTACATGGCTACACCTTC.

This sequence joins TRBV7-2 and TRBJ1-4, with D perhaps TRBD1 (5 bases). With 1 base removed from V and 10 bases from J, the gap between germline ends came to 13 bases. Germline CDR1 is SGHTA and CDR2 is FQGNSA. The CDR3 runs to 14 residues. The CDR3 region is CASSLGGSSLKLFF. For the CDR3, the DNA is TGTGCCAGCAGCTTAGGGGGCAGCTCTCTAAAACTGTTTTTT.

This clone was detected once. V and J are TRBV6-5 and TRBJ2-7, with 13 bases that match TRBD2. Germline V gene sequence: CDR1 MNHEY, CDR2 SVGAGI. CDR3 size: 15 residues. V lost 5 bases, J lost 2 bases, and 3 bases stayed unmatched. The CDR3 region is CASSRTSGGAYEQYF. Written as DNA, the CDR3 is TGTGCCAGCAGTAGGACTAGCGGGGGCGCCTACGAGCAGTACTTC.

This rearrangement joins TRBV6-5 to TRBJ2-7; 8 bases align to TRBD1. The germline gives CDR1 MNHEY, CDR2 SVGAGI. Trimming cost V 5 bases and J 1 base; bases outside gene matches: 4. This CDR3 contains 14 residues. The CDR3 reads CASSGQGPSYEQYF. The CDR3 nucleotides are TGTGCCAGCAGTGGACAGGGCCCTTCCTACGAGCAGTACTTC.

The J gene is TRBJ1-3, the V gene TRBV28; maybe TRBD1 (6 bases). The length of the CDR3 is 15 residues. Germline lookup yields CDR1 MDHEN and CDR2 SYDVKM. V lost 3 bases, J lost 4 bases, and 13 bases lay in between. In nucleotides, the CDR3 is TGTGCCAGCAGTTTTGTGGACAGTGGCGGAAACACCATATATTTT. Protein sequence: CASSFVDSGGNTIYF.

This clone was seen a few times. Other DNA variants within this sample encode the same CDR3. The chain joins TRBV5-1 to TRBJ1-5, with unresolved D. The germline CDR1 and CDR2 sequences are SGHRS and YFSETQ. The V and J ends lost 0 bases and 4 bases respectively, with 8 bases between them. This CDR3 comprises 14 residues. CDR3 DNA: TGCGCCAGCAGCTTGGGAGGAAATAATCAGCCCCAGCATTTT. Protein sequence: CASSLGGNNQPQHF.

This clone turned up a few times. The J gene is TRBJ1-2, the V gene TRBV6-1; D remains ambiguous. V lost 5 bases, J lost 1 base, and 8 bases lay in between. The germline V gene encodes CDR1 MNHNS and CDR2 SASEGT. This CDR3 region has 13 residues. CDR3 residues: CASSISVNYGYTF. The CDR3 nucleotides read TGTGCCAGCAGTATTTCAGTTAACTATGGCTACACCTTC.

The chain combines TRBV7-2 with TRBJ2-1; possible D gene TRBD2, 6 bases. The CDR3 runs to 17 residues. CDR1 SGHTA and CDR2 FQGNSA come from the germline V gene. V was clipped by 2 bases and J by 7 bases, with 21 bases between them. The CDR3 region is CASSLIPWAGRLNEQFF. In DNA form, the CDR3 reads TGTGCCAGCAGCTTAATCCCCTGGGCGGGGCGTCTGAATGAGCAGTTCTTC.

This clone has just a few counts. CDR3 in amino acids: CASGQGYGPQHF. CDR3 DNA: TGTGCCAGTGGACAGGGGTATGGGCCCCAGCATTTT. The rearrangement uses TRBV28 and TRBJ1-5; TRBD1 matches 9 bases. Germline CDR1 reads MDHEN; CDR2 reads SYDVKM. The CDR3 is made up of 12 amino acids. Trimming removed 9 bases from V and 9 bases from J; junction bases left unmatched: 6. Full variable domain (missing parts from reference TRBV28 and TRBJ1-5): DVKVTQSSRYLVKRTGEKVFLECVQDMDHENMFWYRQDPGLGLRLIYFSYDVKMKEKGDIPEGYSVSREKKERFSLILESASTNQTSMYLCASGQGYGPQHFGDGTRLSIL.

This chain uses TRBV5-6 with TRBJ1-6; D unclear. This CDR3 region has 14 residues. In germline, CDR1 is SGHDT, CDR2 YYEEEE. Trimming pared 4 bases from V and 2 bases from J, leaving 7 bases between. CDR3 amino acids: CASSREAYNSPLHF. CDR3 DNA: TGTGCCAGCAGCCGGGAAGCCTATAATTCACCCCTCCACTTT.

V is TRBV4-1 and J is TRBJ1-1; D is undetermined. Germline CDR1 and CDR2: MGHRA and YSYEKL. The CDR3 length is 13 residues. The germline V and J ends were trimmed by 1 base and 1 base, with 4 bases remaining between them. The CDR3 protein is CASSQGRNTEAFF. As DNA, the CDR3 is TGCGCCAGCAGCCAAGGGAGGAACACTGAAGCTTTCTTT.

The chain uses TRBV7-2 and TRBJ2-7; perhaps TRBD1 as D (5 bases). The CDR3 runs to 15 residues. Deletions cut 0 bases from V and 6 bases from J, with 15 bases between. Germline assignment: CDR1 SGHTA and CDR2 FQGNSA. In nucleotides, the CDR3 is TGTGCCAGCAGCTTAGCGGTCCAGGGCCCAGGCGAGCAGTACTTC. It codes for CASSLAVQGPGEQYF.

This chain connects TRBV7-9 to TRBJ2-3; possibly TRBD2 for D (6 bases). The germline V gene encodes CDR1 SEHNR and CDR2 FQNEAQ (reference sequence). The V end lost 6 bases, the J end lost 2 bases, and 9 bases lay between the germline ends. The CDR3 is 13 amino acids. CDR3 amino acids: CASSRDSTDTQYF. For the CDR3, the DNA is TGTGCCAGCAGTCGGGACTCCACAGATACGCAGTATTTT.